One and the same sample provided the 28 T cell receptor beta chains below, sequenced in a study of OX40 agonist ivuxolimab in advanced cancers. Sequencing used immunoSEQ multiplex PCR; TCRdb keeps in-frame clones, though not all of them. The sample yields 74,000 or so clones, 86% seen once. The starting material was CD4+ or CD8+ T cells sorted from blood, obtained in a trial of the OX40 agonist ivuxolimab. The receptor set was obtained from an adult with an advanced solid tumor such as melanoma, head and neck, liver or kidney cancer.

The rearrangement joins TRBV7-6 to TRBJ2-5; D is unresolved. V gave up 2 bases and J gave up 6 bases, with 10 bases separating them. Looked up from germline, CDR1 is SGHVS and CDR2 is FNYEAQ. The length of the CDR3 is 13 residues. CDR3 DNA sequence: TGTGCCAGCAGCTTATCTGCTTTGCAGACCCAGTACTTC. It translates to CASSLSALQTQYF.

This chain connects TRBV7-8 to TRBJ1-4; tentatively, D is TRBD1 (5 bases). V was trimmed by 5 bases and J by 4 bases, leaving 11 bases between them. Germline V lookup: CDR1 SGHVS, CDR2 FQNEAQ. The CDR3 runs to 14 residues. CDR3 residues: CASSLTVVNEKLFF. CDR3 bases: TGTGCCAGCAGCCTGACAGTGGTTAATGAAAAACTGTTTTTT.

V is TRBV5-6 and J is TRBJ2-7; D is perhaps TRBD1 (6 bases). The CDR3 spans 14 residues. The V and J ends lost 3 bases and 4 bases respectively, with 14 bases between them. From germline, CDR1 is SGHDT and CDR2 YYEEEE. The CDR3 region is CASSWGRGSYEQYF. CDR3 DNA sequence: TGTGCCAGCAGCTGGGGAAGGGGGTCATACGAGCAGTACTTC.

The V and J genes are TRBV9 and TRBJ1-3; D is undetermined. There are 14 residues in the CDR3. In germline, CDR1 is SGDLS, CDR2 YYNGEE. V lost 0 bases to trimming and J lost 9 bases, with 13 bases between them. The CDR3 bases are TGTGCCAGCAGCGTAGGGGCAGAAGGCGCCACCATATATTTT. Translation: CASSVGAEGATIYF.

J is TRBJ2-3 and V is TRBV5-8; tentative D call: TRBD2 (6 bases). Germline V gives CDR1 SGHTS, CDR2 YDEGEE. The CDR3 covers 14 residues. With 4 bases removed from V and 3 bases from J, the gap between germline ends came to 12 bases. The CDR3 spells CASSPGGDTDTQYF. CDR3 nucleotide sequence: TGTGCCAGCAGCCCGGGCGGGGATACAGATACGCAGTATTTT.

The V and J genes are TRBV2 and TRBJ2-1; D might be TRBD1 (6 bases). The V gene lost 11 bases and the J gene lost 0 bases, with 11 bases spanning the gap. The CDR3 sequence is 13 residues long. The germline gives CDR1 SNHLY, CDR2 FYNNEI. The CDR3 coding sequence is TGTGCCTGCCGACAGGTCTCCTACAATGAGCAGTTCTTC. It translates to CACRQVSYNEQFF.

This chain uses TRBV28 with TRBJ1-2, with D possibly TRBD1 on 5 matching bases. V lost 6 bases and J 7 bases, leaving 15 bases between the germline ends. In germline, CDR1 is MDHEN, CDR2 SYDVKM. The CDR3 consists of 13 residues. CDR3 sequence: CASRRAGGVGYTF. In DNA, the CDR3 is TGTGCCAGCAGACGAGCGGGGGGGGTTGGCTACACCTTC.

The J gene is TRBJ2-1, the V gene TRBV7-9; a weak D match, TRBD1 (6 bases). The CDR3 runs 16 residues. V shed 4 bases and J shed 5 bases, with 18 bases lying between them. Germline-derived CDR1 and CDR2 are SEHNR and FQNEAQ (reference sequence). CDR3 nucleotides: TGTGCCAGCAGCTCCCTGGACAGCTTCAAACACAATGAGCAGTTCTTC. This sequence encodes CASSSLDSFKHNEQFF. The variable domain in full, completed from reference TRBV7-9 and TRBJ2-1, reads DTGVSQNPRHKITKRGQNVTFRCDPISEHNRLYWYRQTLGQGPEFLTYFQNEAQLEKSRLLSDRFSAERPKGSFSTLEIQRTEQGDSAMYLCASSSLDSFKHNEQFFGPGTRLTVL.

This clone showed up just a few times. The chain employs TRBV18 and TRBJ2-7; a possible D gene is TRBD2 (5 bases). The V end was cut by 6 bases, the J end by 2 bases, with 14 bases between. The CDR3 runs to 14 residues. The germline V gene has CDR1 KGHSH and CDR2 LQKENI. Here the CDR3 DNA reads TGTGCCAGCTCGACGCCGGGAAAAACCTACGAGCAGTACTTC. Its protein product is CASSTPGKTYEQYF.

V gene TRBV19 combines with J gene TRBJ2-1; D is perhaps TRBD1 (5 bases). The CDR3 contains 15 residues. Germline-derived CDR1 and CDR2 are LNHDA and SQIVND (reference sequence). V was shortened by 3 bases and J by 8 bases, with 17 bases between the two germline ends. This CDR3 is CASSIWNPPRDEQFF. The CDR3 DNA reads TGTGCCAGTAGTATTTGGAATCCCCCCAGGGATGAGCAGTTCTTC.

The CDR3 reads CASSISRQGTEGYTF. CDR3 bases: TGTGCCAGTAGTATATCCCGACAGGGAACGGAAGGCTACACCTTC. The chain joins TRBV19 to TRBJ1-2; 7 bases match TRBD1. CDR1 and CDR2 (germline): LNHDA, SQIVND (reference sequence). The CDR3 loop spans 15 amino acids. V was pared by 2 bases and J by 8 bases, with 11 bases of the junction left unmatched.

The sample holds a few counts of this clone. The J gene is TRBJ1-1, the V gene TRBV25-1; possible D gene TRBD1, 6 bases. V gave up 1 base and J gave up 8 bases, with 8 bases separating them. There are 12 residues in the CDR3. Per germline, CDR1 MGHDK and CDR2 SYGVNS. CDR3 nucleotides: TGTGCCAGCAGTGAATCCGACAGGGAAGCTTTCTTT. Translating it yields CASSESDREAFF.

The genes are TRBV4-2 and TRBJ1-2, with D uncertain. Germline V lookup: CDR1 LGHNA, CDR2 YNFKEQ. Trimming removed 0 bases from V and 4 bases from J, with 9 bases in between. The CDR3 consists of 14 residues. The CDR3 reads CASSQDVTVYGYTF. The CDR3 nucleotides read TGTGCCAGCAGCCAAGATGTAACAGTCTATGGCTACACCTTC.

The genes are TRBV27 and TRBJ1-5; no firm D call. Germline loops: CDR1 MNHEY, CDR2 SMNVEV (reference sequence). This CDR3 is 17 amino acids long. Between the trimmed V and J ends, which lost 0 bases and 3 bases, there was a span of 15 bases. For the CDR3, the DNA is TGTGCCAGCAGTTTATCGGGGAGGGCATTGTTCAATCAGCCCCAGCATTTT. Amino acids: CASSLSGRALFNQPQHF.

The V gene is TRBV28, the J gene TRBJ2-7; 10 positions match TRBD2. There are 15 residues in the CDR3. J was trimmed by 10 bases and V by 5 bases; bases with no gene match: 14. Germline assignment: CDR1 MDHEN and CDR2 SYDVKM. This CDR3 is CASSPRTSGLAVQYF. The CDR3 coding sequence is TGTGCCAGCAGTCCACGGACTAGCGGCCTCGCGGTTCAGTACTTC. Together with reference TRBV28 and TRBJ2-7, the CDR3 gives the full variable domain: DVKVTQSSRYLVKRTGEKVFLECVQDMDHENMFWYRQDPGLGLRLIYFSYDVKMKEKGDIPEGYSVSREKKERFSLILESASTNQTSMYLCASSPRTSGLAVQYFGPGTRLTVT.

This sequence joins TRBV7-6 and TRBJ2-2; no definite D call. Between the trimmed V and J ends, which lost 0 bases and 5 bases, there was a span of 10 bases. In germline, CDR1 is SGHVS, CDR2 FNYEAQ. CDR3 length: 15 amino acids. CDR3 loop: CASSLASLVTGELFF. DNA for the CDR3: TGTGCCAGCAGCTTAGCTTCCTTGGTAACCGGGGAGCTGTTTTTT.

The chain combines TRBV9 with TRBJ2-7; maybe TRBD2 (5 bases). With 0 bases removed from V and 5 bases from J, the gap between germline ends came to 9 bases. This CDR3 has 13 amino acids. CDR1 is SGDLS and CDR2 is YYNGEE in the germline V gene. CDR3 coding DNA: TGTGCCAGCAGCGTAGAACTAGTCGACGAGCAGTACTTC. This codes for CASSVELVDEQYF.

The rearrangement links TRBV29-1 to TRBJ1-1, with D unclear. The V end lost 5 bases, the J end lost 6 bases, and 10 bases lay between the germline ends. Germline V lookup: CDR1 SQVTM, CDR2 ANQGSEA. The CDR3 is 11 amino acids. CDR3 sequence: CSVRITAEAFF. CDR3 sequence (DNA): TGCAGCGTTAGGATAACAGCTGAAGCTTTCTTT. The full variable domain, with the rest looked up from reference TRBV29-1 and TRBJ1-1, is SAVISQKPSRDICQRGTSLTIQCQVDSQVTMMFWYRQQPGQSLTLIATANQGSEATYESGFVIDKFPISRPNLTFSTLTVSNMSPEDSSIYLCSVRITAEAFFGQGTRLTVV.

This clone was counted once. The rearrangement links TRBV7-9 to TRBJ2-7; tentatively, D is TRBD1 (6 bases). The length of the CDR3 is 15 residues. V dropped 4 bases and J dropped 0 bases, with 13 bases sitting between them. CDR1 SEHNR and CDR2 FQNEAQ come from the germline V gene (reference sequence). The CDR3 reads CASSSDRSFSYEQYF. CDR3 DNA sequence: TGTGCCAGCAGCTCTGACAGGTCGTTCTCCTACGAGCAGTACTTC.

The genes are TRBV9 and TRBJ2-1; TRBD2 matches 12 bases. With V trimmed by 3 bases and J by 2 bases, 3 bases remained unmatched. Germline V gene sequence: CDR1 SGDLS, CDR2 YYNGEE. This CDR3 has 16 residues. CDR3 in amino acids: CASSGRLAGAYNEQFF. The CDR3 DNA is TGTGCCAGCAGCGGAAGACTAGCGGGGGCCTACAATGAGCAGTTCTTC.

This rearrangement joins TRBV7-8 to TRBJ2-5; maybe TRBD2 (6 bases). Germline-derived CDR1 and CDR2 are SGHVS and FQNEAQ. The CDR3 is made up of 14 amino acids. Trimming took off 5 bases at V and 4 bases at J, with 14 bases between the two ends. The CDR3 here is CASSSWGDTETQYF. In DNA form, the CDR3 reads TGTGCCAGCAGCAGCTGGGGGGATACAGAGACCCAGTACTTC.

The rearrangement joins TRBV6-5 to TRBJ1-1; D is uncertain. Trimming shortened V by 6 bases and J by 1 base, and 9 bases separated the two germline ends. Germline V lookup: CDR1 MNHEY, CDR2 SVGAGI. The CDR3 runs to 13 residues. The CDR3: CASSQMSNTEAFF. CDR3 bases: TGTGCCAGCAGCCAGATGTCGAACACTGAAGCTTTCTTT.

V and J are TRBV5-4 and TRBJ2-5; 11 nucleotides match TRBD2. Germline V gene data show CDR1 as SGHNT and CDR2 as YYREEE (reference sequence). Trimming cost V 4 bases and J 1 base; bases outside gene matches: 6. CDR3 length equals 16 residues. CDR3 sequence (DNA): TGTGCCAGCAGCGTAGGGACTAGCGGTCCCCAAGAGACCCAGTACTTC. It translates to CASSVGTSGPQETQYF.

V usage is TRBV5-4 and J usage is TRBJ1-6, with a weak D call TRBD1 (6 bases). Trimming removed 1 base from V and 8 bases from J, with 10 bases in between. The germline V gene has CDR1 SGHNT and CDR2 YYREEE (reference sequence). The CDR3 consists of 14 residues. The CDR3 DNA reads TGTGCCAGCAGCTTGCAACAGGGAGATTCACCCCTCCACTTT. Protein sequence: CASSLQQGDSPLHF.

This chain uses TRBV4-2 with TRBJ1-4, with 10 positions matching TRBD1. Unmatched junction bases numbered 6, after V lost 0 bases and J lost 8 bases. The length of the CDR3 is 16 residues. Germline assignment: CDR1 LGHNA and CDR2 YNFKEQ. DNA for the CDR3: TGTGCCAGCAGCCAAGATGGGACAGGGGTTAACGAAAAACTGTTTTTT. This codes for CASSQDGTGVNEKLFF.

This sequence joins TRBV7-2 and TRBJ2-3, with a possible D match to TRBD2 (5 bases). The germline V gene has CDR1 SGHTA and CDR2 FQGNSA. The CDR3 is 14 amino acids. V shed 4 bases and J shed 4 bases, with 12 bases lying between them. CDR3 residues: CASSYSGFADTQYF. The CDR3 bases are TGTGCCAGCAGCTATTCGGGGTTTGCAGATACGCAGTATTTT.

A note on this clone: An end of the junction differs from the germline gene, which may be a read error. The gene calls are TRBV7-7 and TRBJ2-2; 11 nucleotides agree with TRBD2. Germline CDR1 is SSHAT and CDR2 is FNYEAQ (reference sequence). The CDR3 extends over 16 amino acids. The CDR3 nucleotides read TGTGCTAGCAGCCCCACTAGCGGGAGAGGAGCCGGGGAGCTGTTTTTT. Protein sequence: CASSPTSGRGAGELFF.

The V call is TRBV6-6, the J call TRBJ1-1; D is unresolved. This CDR3 contains 14 residues. The germline V gene encodes CDR1 MNHNY and CDR2 SVGAGI (reference sequence). V was trimmed by 6 bases and J by 6 bases, leaving 17 bases between them. CDR3 nucleotide sequence: TGTGCCAGCAGACGTAACGGGCTTGACTCTGAAGCTTTCTTT. It encodes CASRRNGLDSEAFF.